Listed below are T cell receptor beta chains from one sample, sequenced in a study of identical twins. TCRdb reprocessed the 5' RACE reads with MiXCR, giving one entry per CDR3 protein. The profile shows about 210,000 distinct CDR3 sequences, around 10% of them singletons. Sequencing was performed on memory (CD45RO+) T cells sorted from blood. The receptors were gathered from a woman between 18 and 29 years old in good health. The CDR3 runs from the conserved cysteine through the conserved F or W. The D gene is left open where the match is weak. Not all rows give a size; the values are once, few, many and, for expanded clones, a class.

TRBV3-1	TRBD2	.	TRBJ2-1	TGTGCCAGCAGCCAGAAAGCGGGGAATGAGCAGTTCTTC	CASSQKAGNEQFF
TRBV21-1	.	.	TRBJ2-7	TGTGCCAGCAGCAAAAGTTTGGGTCGATATGGACAGCAGTTATACGAGCAGTACTTC	CASSKSLGRYGQQLYEQYF
TRBV6-1	TRBD1	few	TRBJ2-2	TGTGCCAGCAGTAAGGATCCGGGACAGGGGAACACCGGGGAGCTGTTTTTT	CASSKDPGQGNTGELFF
TRBV20-1	.	few	TRBJ2-3	TGCAGTGCTCCGGGGACATTCACAGATACGCAGTATTTT	CSAPGTFTDTQYF
TRBV12-3/TRBV12-4	TRBD2	many	TRBJ2-7	TGTGCCAGCAGTTCGACTAGCGGGGGGTTCTACGAGCAGTACTTC	CASSSTSGGFYEQYF
TRBV11-2	TRBD1	.	TRBJ2-2	TGTGCCAGCAGCTCTCGGGACAGCGCGAACACCGGGGAGCTGTTTTTT	CASSSRDSANTGELFF
TRBV5-1	.	.	TRBJ1-2	TGCGCCAGCAGCGGACACTATGGCTACACCTTC	CASSGHYGYTF
TRBV11-3	.	.	TRBJ2-5	TGTGCCAGCAGCTTAGATACGGGGAATCAAGAGACCCAGTACTTC	CASSLDTGNQETQYF
TRBV6-4	TRBD1	many	TRBJ1-1	TGTGCCAGCAGTGACTCCGCAGGGGGAAAGACTGAAGCTTTCTTT	CASSDSAGGKTEAFF
TRBV6-8	.	many	TRBJ2-7	TGTGCCAGCAGGCTAGTCTTTCGGAGTCAGACCTACGAGCAGTACTTC	CASRLVFRSQTYEQYF
TRBV5-5	.	few	TRBJ2-2	TGTGCCAGCAGCCCCTGGGGAGGTGCGAACACCGGGGAGCTGTTTTTT	CASSPWGGANTGELFF
TRBV7-9	TRBD2	.	TRBJ2-5	TGTGCCAGCAGCTCCCCGCGGGGGTCTGAGACCCAGTACTTC	CASSSPRGSETQYF
TRBV10-1	.	few	TRBJ2-1	TGCGCCAGCAGTGACCAGGGATACAATGAGCAGTTCTTC	CASSDQGYNEQFF
TRBV15	.	few	TRBJ2-1	TGTGCCACCAGCAGAACCGGGCCCTACAATGAGCAGTTCTTC	CATSRTGPYNEQFF
TRBV12-3/TRBV12-4	.	.	TRBJ2-2	TGTGCCAGCACCCTCACAACCCGCACCGGGGAGCTGTTTTTT	CASTLTTRTGELFF
TRBV18	.	.	TRBJ1-5	TGTGCCAGCTCCTCCGGAGGCGGCAAGCTCCAGCATTTT	CASSSGGGKLQHF
TRBV7-3	.	few	TRBJ2-3	TGTGCCAGCAGCAACAACTTAGCAAATACGCAGTATTTT	CASSNNLANTQYF
TRBV20-1	TRBD2	many	TRBJ2-5	TGCAGTGCTAGAGTAACTAGCGGGAGGAGGGAGACCCAGTACTTC	CSARVTSGRRETQYF
TRBV7-2	TRBD2	once	TRBJ2-5	TGTGCCAGCAGCTTTGGGACTAGCGGGAGTGTAGGGACCCAGTACTTC	CASSFGTSGSVGTQYF
TRBV4-2	.	.	TRBJ2-2	TGTGCCAGCAGCCAAGATAAGGTTTTAGAAAACACCGGGGAGCTGTTTTTT	CASSQDKVLENTGELFF
TRBV2	.	few	TRBJ2-5	TGTGCCAGCAGTGAAGCGCACCGGGGGCAGACCCAGTACTTC	CASSEAHRGQTQYF
TRBV7-9	.	few	TRBJ1-5	TGTGCCAGCAGCGTATTTCCCAATCAGCCCCAGCATTTT	CASSVFPNQPQHF
TRBV18	.	.	TRBJ2-5	TGTGCCAGCTCATCAGCGGCTGTGAGGGAGACCCAGTACTTC	CASSSAAVRETQYF
TRBV6-2/TRBV6-3	.	few	TRBJ2-1	TGTGCCAGCAGTTGGGGGCTTGTCTACAATGAGCAGTTCTTC	CASSWGLVYNEQFF